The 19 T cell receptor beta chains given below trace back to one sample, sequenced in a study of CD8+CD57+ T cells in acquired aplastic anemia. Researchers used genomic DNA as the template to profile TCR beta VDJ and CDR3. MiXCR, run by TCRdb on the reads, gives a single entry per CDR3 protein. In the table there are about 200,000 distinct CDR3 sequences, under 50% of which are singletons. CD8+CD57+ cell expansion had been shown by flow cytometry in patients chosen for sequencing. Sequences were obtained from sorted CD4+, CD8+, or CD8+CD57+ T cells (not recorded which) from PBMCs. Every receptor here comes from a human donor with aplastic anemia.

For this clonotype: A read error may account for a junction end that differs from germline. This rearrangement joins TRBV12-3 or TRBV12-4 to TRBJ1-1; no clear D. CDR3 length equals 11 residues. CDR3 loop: CASSLGLAGSF. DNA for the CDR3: TGTGCCAGCAGTCTTGGACTAGCGGGGTCCTTT.

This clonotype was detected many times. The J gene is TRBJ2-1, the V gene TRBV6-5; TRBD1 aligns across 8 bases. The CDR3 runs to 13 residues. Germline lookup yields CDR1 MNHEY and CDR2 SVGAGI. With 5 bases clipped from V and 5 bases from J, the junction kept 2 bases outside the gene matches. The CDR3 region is CASSRTGNNEQFF. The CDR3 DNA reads TGTGCCAGCAGTCGGACAGGGAACAATGAGCAGTTCTTC.

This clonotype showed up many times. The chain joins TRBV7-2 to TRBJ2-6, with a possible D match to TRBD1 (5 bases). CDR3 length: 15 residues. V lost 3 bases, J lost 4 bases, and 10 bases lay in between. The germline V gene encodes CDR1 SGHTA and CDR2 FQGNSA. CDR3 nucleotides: TGTGCCAGCAGCTTTGACAGATCCGGGGCCAACGTCCTGACTTTC. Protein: CASSFDRSGANVLTF.

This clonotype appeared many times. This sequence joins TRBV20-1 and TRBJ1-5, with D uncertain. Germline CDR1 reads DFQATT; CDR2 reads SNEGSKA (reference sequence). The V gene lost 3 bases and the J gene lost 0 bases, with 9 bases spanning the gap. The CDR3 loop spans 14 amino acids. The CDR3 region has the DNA TGCAGTGCTAGTCCGGAGTATAGCAATCAGCCCCAGCATTTT. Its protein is CSASPEYSNQPQHF.

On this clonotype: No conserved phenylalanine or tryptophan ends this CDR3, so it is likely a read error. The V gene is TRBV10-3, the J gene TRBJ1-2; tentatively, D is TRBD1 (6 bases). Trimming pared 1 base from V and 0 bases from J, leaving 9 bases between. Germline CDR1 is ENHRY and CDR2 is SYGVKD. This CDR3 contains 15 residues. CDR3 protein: CAISEYRDTNYGYTL. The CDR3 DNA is TGTGCCATCAGTGAGTACCGGGACACTAACTATGGCTACACCCTC.

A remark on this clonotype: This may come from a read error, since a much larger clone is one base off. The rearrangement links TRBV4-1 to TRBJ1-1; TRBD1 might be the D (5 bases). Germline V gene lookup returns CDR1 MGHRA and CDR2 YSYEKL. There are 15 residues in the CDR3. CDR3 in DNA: TGCGTCAGCAGCCAGGAGGGTCAGGGCGGGACTGAAGCTTTCTTT. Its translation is CVSSQEGQGGTEAFF.

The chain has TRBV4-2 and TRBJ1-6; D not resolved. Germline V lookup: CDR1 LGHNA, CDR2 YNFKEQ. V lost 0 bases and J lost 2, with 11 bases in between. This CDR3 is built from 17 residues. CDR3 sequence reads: CASSQEGMAAYNSPLHF. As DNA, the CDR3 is TGTGCCAGCAGCCAAGAGGGAATGGCAGCCTATAATTCACCCCTCCACTTT.

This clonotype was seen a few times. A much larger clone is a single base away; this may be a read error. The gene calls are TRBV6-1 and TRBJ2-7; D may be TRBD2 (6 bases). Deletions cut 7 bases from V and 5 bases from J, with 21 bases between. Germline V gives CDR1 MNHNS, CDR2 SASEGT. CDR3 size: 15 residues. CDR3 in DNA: TGTGCCAGCAAAACAGGCCTGGAGGGTGCCCACGAGCAGTACTTC. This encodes CASKTGLEGAHEQYF.

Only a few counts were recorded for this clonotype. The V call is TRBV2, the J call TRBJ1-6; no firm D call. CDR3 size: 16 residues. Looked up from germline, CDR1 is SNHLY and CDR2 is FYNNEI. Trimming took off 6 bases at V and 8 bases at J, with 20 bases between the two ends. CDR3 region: CASSQLLGWHDSPLHF. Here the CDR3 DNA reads TGTGCCAGCAGCCAACTGTTAGGCTGGCATGATTCACCCCTCCACTTT. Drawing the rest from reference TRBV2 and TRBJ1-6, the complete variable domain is EPEVTQTPSHQVTQMGQEVILRCVPISNHLYFYWYRQILGQKVEFLVSFYNNEISEKSEIFDDQFSVERPDGSNFTLKIRSTKLEDSAMYFCASSQLLGWHDSPLHFGNGTRLTVT.

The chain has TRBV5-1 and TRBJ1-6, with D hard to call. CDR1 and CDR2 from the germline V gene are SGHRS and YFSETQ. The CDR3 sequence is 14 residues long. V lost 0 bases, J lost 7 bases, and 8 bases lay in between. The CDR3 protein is CASSLAQPNSPLHF. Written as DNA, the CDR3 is TGCGCCAGCAGCTTGGCACAGCCGAATTCACCCCTCCACTTT.

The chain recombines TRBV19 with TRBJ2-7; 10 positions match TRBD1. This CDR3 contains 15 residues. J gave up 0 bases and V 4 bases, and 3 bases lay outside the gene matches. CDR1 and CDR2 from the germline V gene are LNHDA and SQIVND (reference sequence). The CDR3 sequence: CASSKGQGTSYEQYF. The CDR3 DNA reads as TGTGCCAGTAGTAAGGGACAGGGGACCTCCTACGAGCAGTACTTC. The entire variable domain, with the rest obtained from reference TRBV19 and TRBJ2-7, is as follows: DGGITQSPKYLFRKEGQNVTLSCEQNLNHDAMYWYRQDPGQGLRLIYYSQIVNDFQKGDIAEGYSVSREKKESFPLTVTSAQKNPTAFYLCASSKGQGTSYEQYFGPGTRLTVT.

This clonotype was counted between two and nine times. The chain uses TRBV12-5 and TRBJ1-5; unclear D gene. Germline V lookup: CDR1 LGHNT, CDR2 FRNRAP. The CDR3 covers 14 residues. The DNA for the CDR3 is TGTGCCAGCAGTCCCCGGGTCCCCAATCAGCCCCAGCATTTT. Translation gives CASSPRVPNQPQHF.

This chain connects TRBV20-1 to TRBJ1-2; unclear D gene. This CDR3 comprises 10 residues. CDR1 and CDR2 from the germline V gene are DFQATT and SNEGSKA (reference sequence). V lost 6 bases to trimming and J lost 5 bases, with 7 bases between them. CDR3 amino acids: CSAQVYGYTF. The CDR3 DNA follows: TGCAGTGCCCAAGTTTATGGCTACACCTTC.

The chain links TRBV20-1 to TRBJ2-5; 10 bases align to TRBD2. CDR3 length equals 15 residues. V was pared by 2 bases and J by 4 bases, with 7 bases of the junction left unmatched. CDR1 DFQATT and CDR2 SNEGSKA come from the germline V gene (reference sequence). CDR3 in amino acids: CSARLAGAVGETQYF. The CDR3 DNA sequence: TGCAGTGCTAGACTAGCGGGGGCTGTTGGAGAGACCCAGTACTTC.

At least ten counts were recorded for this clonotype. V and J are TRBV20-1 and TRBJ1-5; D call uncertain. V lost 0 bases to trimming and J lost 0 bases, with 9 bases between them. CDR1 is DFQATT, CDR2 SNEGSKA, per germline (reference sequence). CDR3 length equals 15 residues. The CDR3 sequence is CSARDEGYSNQPQHF. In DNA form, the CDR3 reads TGCAGTGCTAGAGATGAAGGATATAGCAATCAGCCCCAGCATTTT.

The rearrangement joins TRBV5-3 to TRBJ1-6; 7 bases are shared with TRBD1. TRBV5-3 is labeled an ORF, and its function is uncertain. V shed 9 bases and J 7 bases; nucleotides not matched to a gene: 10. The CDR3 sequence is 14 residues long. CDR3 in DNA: TGTGCCATACGAACCGGGACAGCGAATTCACCCCTCCACTTT. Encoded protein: CAIRTGTANSPLHF.

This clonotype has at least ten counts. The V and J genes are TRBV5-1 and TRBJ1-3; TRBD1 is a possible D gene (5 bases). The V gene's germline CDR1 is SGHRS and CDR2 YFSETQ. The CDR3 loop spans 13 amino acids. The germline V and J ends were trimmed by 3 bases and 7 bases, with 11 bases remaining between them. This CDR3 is CASSSLPGNTIYF. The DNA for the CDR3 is TGCGCCAGCAGCTCCCTACCAGGGAACACCATATATTTT.

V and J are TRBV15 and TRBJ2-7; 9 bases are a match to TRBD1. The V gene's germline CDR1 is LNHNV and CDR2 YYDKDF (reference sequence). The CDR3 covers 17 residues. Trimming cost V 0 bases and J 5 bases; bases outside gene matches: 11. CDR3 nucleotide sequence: TGTGCCACCAGCAGAGAACCCCACAGGGGGCGCAAAGACGAGCAGTACTTC. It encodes CATSREPHRGRKDEQYF.

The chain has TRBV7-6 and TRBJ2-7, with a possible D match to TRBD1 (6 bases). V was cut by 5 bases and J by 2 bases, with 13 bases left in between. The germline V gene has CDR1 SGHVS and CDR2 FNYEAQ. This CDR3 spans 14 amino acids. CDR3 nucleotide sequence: TGTGCCAGCAGCCCCCGGACAGATCCCTACGAGCAGTACGTC. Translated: CASSPRTDPYEQYV.